This T cell receptor beta chain emerged from a study of cytomegalovirus exposure and HLA in healthy donors. Study-wide findings and caveats: Most TCR sequences proved rare, with some public TCRs found in many donors.

PCR involved 60 Vbeta and 13 Jbeta primers. Generated by immunoSEQ multiplex PCR, the TCRdb table keeps only in-frame clones and is missing some. The sample lists some 130,000 clones; roughly 77% were seen once. This clone was seen a few times. Antigen specificity is unknown. The sequencing sample was made of PBMCs. The receptor was derived from a female donor in good health and CMV-seronegative.

This CDR3 reads CASQPIPGQGSNEQFF. CDR3 in DNA: TGTGCCAGCCAACCTATCCCGGGACAGGGTTCCAATGAGCAGTTCTTC. The rearrangement links TRBV2 to TRBJ2-1; TRBD1 agrees at 9 bases. CDR1 is SNHLY, CDR2 FYNNEI, per germline. V was clipped by 8 bases and J by 6 bases; unmatched bases: 14. CDR3 length equals 16 residues.